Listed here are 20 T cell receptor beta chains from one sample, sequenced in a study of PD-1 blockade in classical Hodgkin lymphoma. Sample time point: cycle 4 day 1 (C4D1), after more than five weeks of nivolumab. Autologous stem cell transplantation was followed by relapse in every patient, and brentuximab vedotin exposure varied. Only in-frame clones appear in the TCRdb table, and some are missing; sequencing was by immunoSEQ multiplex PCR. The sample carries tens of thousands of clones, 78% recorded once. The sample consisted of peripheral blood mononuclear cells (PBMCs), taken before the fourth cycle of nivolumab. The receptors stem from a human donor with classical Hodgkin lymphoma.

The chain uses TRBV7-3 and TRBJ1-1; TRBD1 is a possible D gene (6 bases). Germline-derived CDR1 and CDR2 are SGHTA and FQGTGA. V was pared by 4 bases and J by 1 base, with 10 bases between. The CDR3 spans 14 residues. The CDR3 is CASSSGHQNTEAFF. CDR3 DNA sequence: TGTGCCAGCAGCTCGGGACACCAGAACACTGAAGCTTTCTTT.

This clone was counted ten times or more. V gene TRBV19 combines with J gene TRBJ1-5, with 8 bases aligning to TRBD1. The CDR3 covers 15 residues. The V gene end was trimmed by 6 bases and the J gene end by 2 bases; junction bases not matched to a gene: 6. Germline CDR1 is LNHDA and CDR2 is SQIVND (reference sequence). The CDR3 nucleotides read TGTGCCAGTAGCGACAGGGGCTCGGGCAATCAGCCCCAGCATTTT. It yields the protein CASSDRGSGNQPQHF.

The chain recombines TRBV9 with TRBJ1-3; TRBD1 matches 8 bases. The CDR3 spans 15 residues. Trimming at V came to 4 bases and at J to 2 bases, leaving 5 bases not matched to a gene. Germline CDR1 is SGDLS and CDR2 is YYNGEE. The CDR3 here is CASSTRTGTGNTIYF. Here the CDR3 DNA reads TGTGCCAGCAGCACAAGGACAGGGACTGGAAACACCATATATTTT.

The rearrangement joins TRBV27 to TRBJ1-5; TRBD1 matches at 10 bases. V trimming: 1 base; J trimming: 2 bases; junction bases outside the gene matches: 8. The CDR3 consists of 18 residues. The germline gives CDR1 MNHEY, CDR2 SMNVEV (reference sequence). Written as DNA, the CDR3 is TGTGCCAGCAGTTTATACTATCCCGGGACAGGGGGCAATCAGCCCCAGCATTTT. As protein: CASSLYYPGTGGNQPQHF.

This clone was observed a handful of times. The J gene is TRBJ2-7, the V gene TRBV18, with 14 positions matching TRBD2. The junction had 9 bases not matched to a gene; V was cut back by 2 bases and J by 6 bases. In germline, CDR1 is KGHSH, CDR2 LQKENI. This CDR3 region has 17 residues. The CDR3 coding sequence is TGTGCCAGCTCACCATTGGGACTAGCGGGGGCCCTTCGCGAGCAGTACTTC. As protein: CASSPLGLAGALREQYF. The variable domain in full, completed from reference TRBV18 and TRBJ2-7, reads NAGVMQNPRHLVRRRGQEARLRCSPMKGHSHVYWYRQLPEEGLKFMVYLQKENIIDESGMPKERFSAEFPKEGPSILRIQQVVRGDSAAYFCASSPLGLAGALREQYFGPGTRLTVT.

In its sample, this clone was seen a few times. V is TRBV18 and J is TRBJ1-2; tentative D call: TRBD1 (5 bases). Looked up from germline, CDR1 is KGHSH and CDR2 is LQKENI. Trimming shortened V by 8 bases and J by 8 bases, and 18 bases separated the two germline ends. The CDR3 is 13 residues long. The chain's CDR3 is CASGRDGSLGYTF. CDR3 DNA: TGTGCCAGCGGCCGGGACGGCAGTTTGGGCTACACCTTC. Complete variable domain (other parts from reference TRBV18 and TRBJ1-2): NAGVMQNPRHLVRRRGQEARLRCSPMKGHSHVYWYRQLPEEGLKFMVYLQKENIIDESGMPKERFSAEFPKEGPSILRIQQVVRGDSAAYFCASGRDGSLGYTFGSGTRLTVV.

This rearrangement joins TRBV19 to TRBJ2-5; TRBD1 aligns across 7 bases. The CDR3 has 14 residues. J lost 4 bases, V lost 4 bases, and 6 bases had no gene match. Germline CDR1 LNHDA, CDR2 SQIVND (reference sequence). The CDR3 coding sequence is TGTGCCAGTAGTAAACGACAGGGAGCAGAGACCCAGTACTTC. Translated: CASSKRQGAETQYF.

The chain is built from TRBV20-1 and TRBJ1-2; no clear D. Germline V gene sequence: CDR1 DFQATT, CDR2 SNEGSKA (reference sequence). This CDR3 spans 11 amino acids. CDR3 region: CAWSGNYGYTF. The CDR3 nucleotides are TGCGCGTGGTCTGGGAACTATGGCTACACCTTC.

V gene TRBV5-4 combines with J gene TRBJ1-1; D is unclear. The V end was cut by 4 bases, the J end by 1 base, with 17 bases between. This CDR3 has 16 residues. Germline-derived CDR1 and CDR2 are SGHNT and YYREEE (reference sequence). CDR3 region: CASSQDSPNANTEAFF. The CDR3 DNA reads TGTGCCAGCAGCCAAGATAGCCCCAATGCGAACACTGAAGCTTTCTTT.

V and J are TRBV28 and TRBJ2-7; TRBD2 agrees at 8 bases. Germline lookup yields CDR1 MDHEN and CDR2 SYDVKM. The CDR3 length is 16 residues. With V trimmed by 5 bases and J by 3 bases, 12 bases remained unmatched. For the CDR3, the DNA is TGTGCCAGCAGTCCAAGCGGGAGACCCAACTACTACGAGCAGTACTTC. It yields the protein CASSPSGRPNYYEQYF.

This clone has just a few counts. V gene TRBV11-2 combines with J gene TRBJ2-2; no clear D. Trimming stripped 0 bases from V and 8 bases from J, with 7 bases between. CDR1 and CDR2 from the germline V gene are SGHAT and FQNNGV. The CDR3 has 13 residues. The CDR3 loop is CASSLDRKGELFF. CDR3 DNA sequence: TGTGCCAGCAGCTTAGATCGGAAAGGGGAGCTGTTTTTT.

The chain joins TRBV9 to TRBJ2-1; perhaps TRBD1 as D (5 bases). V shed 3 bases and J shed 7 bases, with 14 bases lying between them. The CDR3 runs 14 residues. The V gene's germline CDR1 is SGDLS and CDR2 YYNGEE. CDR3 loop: CASSATLTVNEQFF. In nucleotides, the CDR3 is TGTGCCAGCAGCGCGACATTGACAGTAAATGAGCAGTTCTTC.

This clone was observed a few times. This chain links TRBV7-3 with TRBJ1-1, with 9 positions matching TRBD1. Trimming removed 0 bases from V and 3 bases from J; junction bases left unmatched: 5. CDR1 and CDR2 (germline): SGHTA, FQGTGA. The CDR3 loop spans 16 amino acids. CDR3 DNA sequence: TGTGCCAGCAGCTTAACTTGGACAGGGGAGGACACTGAAGCTTTCTTT. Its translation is CASSLTWTGEDTEAFF.

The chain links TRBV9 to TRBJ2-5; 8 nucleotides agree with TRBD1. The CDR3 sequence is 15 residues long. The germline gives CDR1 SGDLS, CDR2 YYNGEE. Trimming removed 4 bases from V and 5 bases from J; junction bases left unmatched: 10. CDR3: CASSPWTGTLETQYF. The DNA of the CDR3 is TGTGCCAGCAGCCCCTGGACAGGGACCCTTGAGACCCAGTACTTC. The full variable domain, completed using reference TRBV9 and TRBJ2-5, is DSGVTQTPKHLITATGQRVTLRCSPRSGDLSVYWYQQSLDQGLQFLIQYYNGEERAKGNILERFSAQQFPDLHSELNLSSLELGDSALYFCASSPWTGTLETQYFGPGTRLLVL.

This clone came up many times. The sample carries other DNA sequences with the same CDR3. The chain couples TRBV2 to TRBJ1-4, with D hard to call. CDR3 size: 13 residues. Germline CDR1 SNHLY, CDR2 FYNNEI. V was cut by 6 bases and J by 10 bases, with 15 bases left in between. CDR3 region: CASRSQDGGKLFF. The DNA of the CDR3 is TGTGCCAGCAGGTCCCAGGACGGAGGAAAACTGTTTTTT.

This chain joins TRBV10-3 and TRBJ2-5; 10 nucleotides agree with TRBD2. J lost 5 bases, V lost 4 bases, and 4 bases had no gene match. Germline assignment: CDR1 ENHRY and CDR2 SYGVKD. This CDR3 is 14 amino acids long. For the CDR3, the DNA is TGTGCCATCAGTGTAGCGGGAGGTCGGGAGACCCAGTACTTC. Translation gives CAISVAGGRETQYF.

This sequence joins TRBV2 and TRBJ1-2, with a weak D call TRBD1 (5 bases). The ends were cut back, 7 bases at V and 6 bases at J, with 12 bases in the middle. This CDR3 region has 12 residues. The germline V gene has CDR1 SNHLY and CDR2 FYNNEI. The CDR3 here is CASTLGGDGYTF. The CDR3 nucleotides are TGTGCCAGCACCCTTGGGGGTGATGGCTACACCTTC.

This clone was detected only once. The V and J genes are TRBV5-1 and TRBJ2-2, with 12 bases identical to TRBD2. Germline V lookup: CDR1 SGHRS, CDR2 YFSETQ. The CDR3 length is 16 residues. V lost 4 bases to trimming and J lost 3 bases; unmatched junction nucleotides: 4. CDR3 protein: CASSRLAGGDTGELFF. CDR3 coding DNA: TGCGCCAGCAGCCGGCTAGCGGGAGGGGACACCGGGGAGCTGTTTTTT.

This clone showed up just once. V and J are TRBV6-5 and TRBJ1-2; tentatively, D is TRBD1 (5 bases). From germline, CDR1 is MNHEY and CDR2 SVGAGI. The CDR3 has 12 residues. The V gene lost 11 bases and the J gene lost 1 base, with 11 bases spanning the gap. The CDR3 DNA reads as TGTGCCGTGGGGGTTTTTAACTATGGCTACACCTTC. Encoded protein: CAVGVFNYGYTF.

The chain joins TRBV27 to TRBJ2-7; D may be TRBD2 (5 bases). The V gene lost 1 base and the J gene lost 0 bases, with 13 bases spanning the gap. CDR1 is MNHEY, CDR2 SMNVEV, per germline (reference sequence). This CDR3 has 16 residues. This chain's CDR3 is CASSLYREMGSYEQYF. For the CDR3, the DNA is TGTGCCAGCAGTTTATATCGGGAAATGGGCTCCTACGAGCAGTACTTC.